Listed below are T cell receptor beta chains from one sample, sequenced in a study of T cells in Graves' hyperthyroidism and ophthalmopathy. TCRdb re-called the multiplex PCR reads through MiXCR, storing one row per CDR3 protein. The sample holds roughly 560,000 distinct CDR3 sequences, 14% to 15% seen once. The specimen sequenced was blood. These receptors were obtained from a woman between 40 and 50 years old with Graves' ophthalmopathy. The conserved cysteine and the conserved F or W are not part of the CDR3 here.

V	J	CDR3
TRBV29-1	TRBJ2-7	SAVRVGTYEQY
TRBV9	TRBJ1-1	ASSVGDLNTEAF
TRBV4-1	TRBJ1-1	ASSPGQGQLNTEAF
TRBV20-1	TRBJ2-2	SARDLGAGGTGELF
TRBV7-8	TRBJ2-2	ASSLRTPANTGELF
TRBV7-2	TRBJ2-1	ASRTPGHTNEQF
TRBV12-3/TRBV12-4	TRBJ1-3	ASSRGSSGNTIY
TRBV6-1	TRBJ2-5	ASSARLAVDQETQY
TRBV27	TRBJ1-6	ASTLGPGPNSPLH
TRBV19	TRBJ2-7	ASSSQQGYEQY
TRBV28	TRBJ2-7	ASSKTGLVYEQY
TRBV11-2	TRBJ1-1	ASSTERGGEAF
TRBV11-1	TRBJ2-5	ASSRGLAELYQETQY
TRBV9	TRBJ2-5	ASSPFGGGQGTQY
TRBV28	TRBJ1-3	ASRGTAGNTIY
TRBV11-2	TRBJ1-5	ASSLGRDRFNQPQH
TRBV3-1	TRBJ2-5	ASRPSGSWGETQY
TRBV7-9	TRBJ2-7	AISGTSGYEQY
TRBV12-3/TRBV12-4	TRBJ1-1	ASSPLGSTEAF
TRBV29-1	TRBJ1-1	SVVQGGAEAF
TRBV20-1	TRBJ2-7	SAKGTGSYEQY
TRBV12-3/TRBV12-4	TRBJ2-7	ASSLRGGTSSLYEQY
TRBV6-1	TRBJ2-7	ASTPGGKLRYEQY
TRBV27	TRBJ2-5	ASSLGLQGTQY
TRBV12-3/TRBV12-4	TRBJ1-1	ASTPNAEAF
TRBV6-1	TRBJ2-7	ASSPSGGEYEQY
TRBV12-5	TRBJ1-2	ASGYPGTSGYT
TRBV27	TRBJ2-7	ASSLLQGNEQY
TRBV10-3	TRBJ1-2	AISESRGRDYGYT
TRBV6-1	TRBJ2-2	ASSEWDGLTGELF
TRBV6-2/TRBV6-3	TRBJ2-2	ASSYRDLQRFNTGELF
TRBV11-2	TRBJ2-7	ASSLSQVGGADLGQY
TRBV6-5	TRBJ1-2	ASSYSILTEVRYGYT
TRBV7-2	TRBJ2-6	ASSLGPGIFSSGANVLT
TRBV12-3/TRBV12-4	TRBJ2-2	ASSTGQPNTGELF
TRBV19	TRBJ1-5	ASSIGVPNQPQH
TRBV6-2/TRBV6-3	TRBJ2-7	ASSYLTYEQY
TRBV29-1	TRBJ2-7	SVTNRGGDVEQY
TRBV2	TRBJ2-7	ASSEISAGSYEQY
TRBV7-2	TRBJ1-3	ASSLRFLQGSGNTIY
TRBV6-1	TRBJ2-5	ASSEGGLAGGSETQY
TRBV27	TRBJ1-6	ASSARQGPNSPLH
TRBV27	TRBJ2-3	ASSRKAGGARGDTQY
TRBV24-1	TRBJ2-2	ATSETIDTGELF
TRBV20-1	TRBJ2-7	SAADSDTYEQY
TRBV7-9	TRBJ1-1	ASSLVLTEAF
TRBV5-8	TRBJ2-5	ASESTSGTWETQY
TRBV7-1	TRBJ2-2	ASSSRVRSGQGRNTGELF
TRBV7-8	TRBJ2-2	ASSLKMTNTGELF
TRBV3-1	TRBJ1-1	ASSQAGTGTEAF
TRBV24-1	TRBJ2-1	ATSDPTHPISSYNEQF
TRBV19	TRBJ2-5	ASSIDRAGGQETQY
TRBV30	TRBJ2-7	AWSRVSYEQY
TRBV20-1	TRBJ2-5	SARMLAGNAQETQY
TRBV7-2	TRBJ2-7	ASSRSWTTWGQY
TRBV20-1	TRBJ2-2	SAREVVSGELF
TRBV6-2/TRBV6-3	TRBJ1-1	ASTADSSNTEAF
TRBV13	TRBJ2-2	ASSLGGRGSTGELF
TRBV6-2/TRBV6-3	TRBJ2-5	ASSFIILSGTSGAETQY
TRBV28	TRBJ1-1	ASGRDRAAKAEAF